This T cell receptor beta chain comes out of a study of shared clonotypes between healthy human individuals. Study-wide context: Each donor had three CD4 naive, three CD4 memory, two CD8 naive and one CD8 memory plate. Study-wide points: It was the few donors that limited the genetic and exposure-history diversity represented.

CDR1 and CDR2 from the germline V gene are MNHNS and SASEGT. The CDR3 covers 13 residues. V lost 6 bases and J lost 2, with 11 bases in between. The method was immunoSEQ multiplex PCR; TCRdb's version includes in-frame clones alone and lacks a portion of them. The sample yields roughly 700,000 clones, 80% to 95% seen once. Every one of the donors was a Caucasian adult that lived in Nashville, Tennessee. About this clone itself: Its antigen remains unidentified.

This receptor was obtained from a man aged 18 to 35 in good health. Some clones in this sample may be carry-over from other donors' samples. Sequenced sample: memory CD8+ T cells from PBMCs. Subset defined: CD45RO+ cells pooled with CCR7-negative TemRA cells. The genes are TRBV6-1 and TRBJ2-7; no firm D call. CDR3 in DNA: TGTGCCAGCAGGCCCGTGAACCCCTACGAGCAGTACTTC. Translation gives CASRPVNPYEQYF.